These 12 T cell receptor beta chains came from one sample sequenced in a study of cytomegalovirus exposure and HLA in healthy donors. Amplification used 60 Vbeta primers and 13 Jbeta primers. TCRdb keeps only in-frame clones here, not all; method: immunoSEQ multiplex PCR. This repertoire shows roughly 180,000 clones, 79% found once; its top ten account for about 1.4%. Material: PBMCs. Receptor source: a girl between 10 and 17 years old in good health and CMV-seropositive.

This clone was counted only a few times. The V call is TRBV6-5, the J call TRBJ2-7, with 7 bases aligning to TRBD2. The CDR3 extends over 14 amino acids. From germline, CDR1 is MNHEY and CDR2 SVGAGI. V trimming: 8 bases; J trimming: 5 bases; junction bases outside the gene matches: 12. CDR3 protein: CASGLGAGPDEQYF. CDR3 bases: TGTGCCAGCGGACTCGGAGCGGGGCCCGACGAGCAGTACTTC.

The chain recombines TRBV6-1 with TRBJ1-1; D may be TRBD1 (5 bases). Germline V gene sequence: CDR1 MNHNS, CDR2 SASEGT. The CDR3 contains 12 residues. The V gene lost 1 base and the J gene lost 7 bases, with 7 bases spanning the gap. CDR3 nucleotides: TGTGCCAGCAGTGAAGTAGGGGATGAAGCTTTCTTT. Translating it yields CASSEVGDEAFF.

In DNA, the CDR3 is TGTGCCAGCAGCTTGCCCGGGACTAGAGGCAATGAGCAGTTCTTC. This sequence encodes CASSLPGTRGNEQFF. V and J are TRBV5-4 and TRBJ2-1; TRBD2 agrees at 8 bases. The V and J ends lost 1 base and 6 bases, in that order; junction bases with no gene match: 6. The CDR3 is 15 amino acids. The germline V gene has CDR1 SGHNT and CDR2 YYREEE (reference sequence).

Here the CDR3 DNA reads TGTGCCAGCACCCCAGGGGGTAGCGGGGTGTTTACCAAAAACATTCAGTACTTC. Translation: CASTPGGSGVFTKNIQYF. The chain carries TRBV7-9 and TRBJ2-4; TRBD2 might be the D (8 bases). V lost 7 bases and J 2 bases, leaving 24 bases between the germline ends. The CDR3 is made up of 18 amino acids. The V gene's germline CDR1 is SEHNR and CDR2 FQNEAQ (reference sequence).

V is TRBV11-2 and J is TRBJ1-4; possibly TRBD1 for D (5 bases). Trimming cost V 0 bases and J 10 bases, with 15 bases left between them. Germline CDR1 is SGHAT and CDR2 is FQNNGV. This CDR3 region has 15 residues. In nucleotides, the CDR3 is TGTGCCAGCAGCTTAGATCTAGGGTTACAGGCAAAACTGTTTTTT. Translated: CASSLDLGLQAKLFF.

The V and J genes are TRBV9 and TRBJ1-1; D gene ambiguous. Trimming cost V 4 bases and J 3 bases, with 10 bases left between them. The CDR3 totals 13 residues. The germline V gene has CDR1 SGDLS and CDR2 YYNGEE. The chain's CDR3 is CASSPEGYTEAFF. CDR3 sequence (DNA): TGTGCCAGCAGCCCCGAGGGCTACACTGAAGCTTTCTTT.

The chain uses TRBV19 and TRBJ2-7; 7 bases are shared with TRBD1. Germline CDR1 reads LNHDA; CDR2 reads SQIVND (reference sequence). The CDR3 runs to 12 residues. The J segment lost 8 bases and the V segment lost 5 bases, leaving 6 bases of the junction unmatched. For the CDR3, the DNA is TGTGCCAGTAGTGCTGGACAGGTCCAGCAGTACTTC. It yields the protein CASSAGQVQQYF.

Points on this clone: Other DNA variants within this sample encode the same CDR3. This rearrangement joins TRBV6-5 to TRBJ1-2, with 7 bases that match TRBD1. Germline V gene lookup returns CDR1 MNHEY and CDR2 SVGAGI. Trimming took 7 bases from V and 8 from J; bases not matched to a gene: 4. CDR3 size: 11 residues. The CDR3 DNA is TGTGCCAGCACCCAGGGGGGAGGCTACACCTTC. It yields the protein CASTQGGGYTF.

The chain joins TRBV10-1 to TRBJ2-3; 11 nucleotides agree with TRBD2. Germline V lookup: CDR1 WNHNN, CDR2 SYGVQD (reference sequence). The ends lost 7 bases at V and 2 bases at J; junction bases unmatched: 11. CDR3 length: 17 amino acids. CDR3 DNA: TGCGCCAGCAACACACCTTCTAGCGGGGGGATCACAGATACGCAGTATTTT. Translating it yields CASNTPSSGGITDTQYF.

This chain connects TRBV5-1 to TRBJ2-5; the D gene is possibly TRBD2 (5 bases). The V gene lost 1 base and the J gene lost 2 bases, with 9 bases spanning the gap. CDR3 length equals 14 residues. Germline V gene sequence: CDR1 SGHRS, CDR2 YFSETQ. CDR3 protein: CASSLKLDQETQYF. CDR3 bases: TGCGCCAGCAGCTTGAAACTAGATCAAGAGACCCAGTACTTC.

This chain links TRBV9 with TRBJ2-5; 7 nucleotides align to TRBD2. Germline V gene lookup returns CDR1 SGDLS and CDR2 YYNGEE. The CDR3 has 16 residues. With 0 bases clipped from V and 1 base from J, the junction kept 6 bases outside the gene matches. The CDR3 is CASSVGYSGVQETQYF. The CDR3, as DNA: TGTGCCAGCAGCGTAGGATACAGCGGGGTCCAAGAGACCCAGTACTTC.

CDR3 sequence reads: CASSSGYNEQFF. The DNA of the CDR3 is TGTGCCAGCAGTTCGGGGTACAATGAGCAGTTCTTC. This chain links TRBV25-1 with TRBJ2-1; perhaps TRBD2 as D (5 bases). Germline CDR1 MGHDK, CDR2 SYGVNS. V was shortened by 5 bases and J by 4 bases, with 6 bases between the two germline ends. This CDR3 region has 12 residues. The full variable domain, with the rest looked up from reference TRBV25-1 and TRBJ2-1, is EADIYQTPRYLVIGTGKKITLECSQTMGHDKMYWYQQDPGMELHLIHYSYGVNSTEKGDLSSESTVSRIRTEHFPLTLESARPSHTSQYLCASSSGYNEQFFGPGTRLTVL.